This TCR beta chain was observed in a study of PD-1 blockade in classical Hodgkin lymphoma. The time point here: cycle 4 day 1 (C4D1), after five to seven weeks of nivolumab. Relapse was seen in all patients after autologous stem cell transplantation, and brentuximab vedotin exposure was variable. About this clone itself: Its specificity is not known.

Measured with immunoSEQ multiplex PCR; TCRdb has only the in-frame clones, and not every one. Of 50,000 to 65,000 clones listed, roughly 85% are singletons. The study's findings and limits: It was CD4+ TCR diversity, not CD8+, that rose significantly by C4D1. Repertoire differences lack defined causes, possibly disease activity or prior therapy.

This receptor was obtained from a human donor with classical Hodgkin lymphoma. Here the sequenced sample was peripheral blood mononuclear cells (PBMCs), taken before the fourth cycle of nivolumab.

CDR3 residues: CASSFKVTEAFF. The CDR3, as DNA: TGTGCCAGCAGCTTCAAGGTTACTGAAGCTTTCTTT. The chain is built from TRBV7-9 and TRBJ1-1, with D unclear. The CDR3 loop spans 12 amino acids. CDR1 and CDR2 (germline): SEHNR, FQNEAQ (reference sequence). The V end was cut by 3 bases, the J end by 5 bases, with 7 bases between.